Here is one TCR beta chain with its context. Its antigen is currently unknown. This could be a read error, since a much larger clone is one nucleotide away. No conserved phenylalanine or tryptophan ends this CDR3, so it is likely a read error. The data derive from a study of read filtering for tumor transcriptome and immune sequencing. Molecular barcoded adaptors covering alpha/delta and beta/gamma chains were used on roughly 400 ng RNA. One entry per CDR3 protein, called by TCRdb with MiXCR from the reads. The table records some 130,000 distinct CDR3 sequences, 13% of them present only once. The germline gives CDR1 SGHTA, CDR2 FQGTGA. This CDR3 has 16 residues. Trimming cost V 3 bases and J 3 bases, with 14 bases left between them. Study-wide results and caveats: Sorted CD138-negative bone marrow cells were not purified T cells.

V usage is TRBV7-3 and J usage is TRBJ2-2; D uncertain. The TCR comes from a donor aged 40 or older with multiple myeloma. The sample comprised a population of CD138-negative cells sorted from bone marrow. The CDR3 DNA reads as TGTGCCAGCAGCTTGTTAGGACCAAGGGACACCGGGGAGCTGTTTTCT. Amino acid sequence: CASSLLGPRDTGELFS.